This T cell receptor (beta chain) was profiled in a study of CD8 T cells in Susac syndrome. The controls were healthy donors who were matched for age and sex. While CD8+ and CD4+ T cells were isolated negatively, TEMRA cells were enriched by FACS. RNA totalling about 0.5 to 1 ug underwent reverse transcription with random hexamers. By means of immunoSEQ multiplex PCR, TCR beta CDR3 spanning 54 Vbeta and 13 Jbeta underwent amplification. MiXCR, run by TCRdb on the immunoSEQ multiplex PCR reads, gives a single entry per CDR3 protein. The sample has 160,000 or so distinct CDR3 sequences, roughly nine tenths seen once. The CDR3 consists of 12 residues. Germline V gene data show CDR1 as SQVTM and CDR2 as ANQGSEA. V was shortened by 8 bases and J by 5 bases, with 15 bases between the two germline ends.

The V call is TRBV29-1, the J call TRBJ2-5; tentative D call: TRBD1 (5 bases). The receptor comes from a human donor in good health. Sequencing was performed on CD4+ T cells from PBMCs. This CDR3 is CSFARAGETQYF. The CDR3 bases are TGCAGCTTCGCCAGGGCCGGCGAGACCCAGTACTTC.